The 32 T cell receptor beta chains below were found in one sample sequenced in a study of vaccination and CD4 T cells after COVID-19. These receptors' targets are unknown. Sequenced with the Oncomine TCR Beta short-read assay was DNA taken from cultured CD4+ T cells. MiXCR was run by TCRdb on the PCR reads, yielding one entry per CDR3 protein. The repertoire consists of about 26,000 distinct CDR3 sequences, with about 50% occurring once and the leading ten covering approximately 28%. The treatment was: roughly nine-day PBMC culture with coronavirus spike peptide pools or control peptides (ViraFEST assay). The sample in question was CD4+ T cells from blood, cultured in vitro, obtained before SARS-CoV-2 vaccination. The receptors here all came from a human donor who received a COVID-19 vaccine.

This chain uses TRBV12-3 or TRBV12-4 with TRBJ1-1, with a weak D call TRBD1 (5 bases). The CDR3 length is 16 residues. V gave up 8 bases and J gave up 0 bases, with 19 bases separating them. This chain's CDR3 is CASDSGRLGVNTEAFF. The CDR3 nucleotides are TGTGCCAGCGACAGTGGGAGGCTAGGGGTGAACACTGAAGCTTTCTTT.

The chain uses TRBV6-1 and TRBJ1-6; unclear D gene. V dropped 2 bases and J dropped 9 bases, with 11 bases sitting between them. Germline lookup yields CDR1 MNHNS and CDR2 SASEGT. The CDR3 loop spans 14 amino acids. The CDR3 sequence: CASSEIGVGSPLHF. The DNA for the CDR3 is TGTGCCAGCAGTGAAATAGGTGTAGGTTCACCCCTCCACTTT.

V and J are TRBV11-3 and TRBJ2-5; D call uncertain. This CDR3 spans 15 amino acids. Trimming pared 5 bases from V and 6 bases from J, leaving 19 bases between. Germline loops: CDR1 SGHNT, CDR2 YENEEA. The CDR3 nucleotides are TGTGCCAGCAGCCCCCGCGGTGAGGTTGTCAAGACCCAGTACTTC. It specifies CASSPRGEVVKTQYF.

The sample holds a few counts of this clonotype. The genes are TRBV7-2 and TRBJ2-7; possibly TRBD2 for D (5 bases). Germline assignment: CDR1 SGHTA and CDR2 FQGNSA. The CDR3 spans 15 residues. Trimming cost V 6 bases and J 5 bases, with 20 bases left between them. CDR3 nucleotide sequence: TGTGCCAGCAGGGCATCCGCCCGGGGTTCACACGAGCAGTACTTC. Protein sequence: CASRASARGSHEQYF.

V is TRBV12-3 or TRBV12-4 and J is TRBJ1-5; no reliable D call. CDR3 length: 13 amino acids. V was trimmed by 3 bases and J by 6 bases, leaving 9 bases between them. Here the CDR3 DNA reads TGTGCCAGCAGTTTTGGACTGGGTCAGCCCCAGCATTTT. Protein: CASSFGLGQPQHF.

The chain combines TRBV20-1 with TRBJ1-6; D is undetermined. V lost 3 bases, J lost 5 bases, and 5 bases lay in between. CDR1 is DFQATT and CDR2 is SNEGSKA in the germline V gene (reference sequence). This CDR3 comprises 12 residues. The CDR3 region is CSARNDNSPLHF. The CDR3 DNA reads as TGCAGTGCTAGGAATGATAATTCACCCCTCCACTTT.

V is TRBV5-4 and J is TRBJ2-1, with a possible D match to TRBD1 (5 bases). The germline V gene encodes CDR1 SGHNT and CDR2 YYREEE (reference sequence). Trimming took 4 bases from V and 0 from J, leaving 11 bases between them. The CDR3 extends over 15 amino acids. This CDR3 is CASSSDSNSYNEQFF. CDR3 coding DNA: TGTGCCAGCAGCAGCGACAGTAACTCCTACAATGAGCAGTTCTTC.

For this clonotype: One end of the junction varies from germline; a read error may be responsible. The V call is TRBV20-1, the J call TRBJ2-7; either TRBD1 or TRBD2 may supply D (5 bases each). The V gene's germline CDR1 is DFQATT and CDR2 SNEGSKA (reference sequence). This CDR3 comprises 14 residues. The CDR3 region is CSVRGAVLSYEQYF. The CDR3 DNA reads TGCAGTGTTAGAGGGGCTGTTCTCTCCTACGAGCAGTACTTC.

This sequence joins TRBV19 and TRBJ1-6; 7 bases map to TRBD1. With 6 bases clipped from V and 3 bases from J, the junction kept 2 bases outside the gene matches. The CDR3 has 14 residues. From germline, CDR1 is LNHDA and CDR2 SQIVND (reference sequence). As DNA, the CDR3 is TGTGCCAGTAGAACAGGGGTCTATAATTCACCCCTCCACTTT. Translated, it gives CASRTGVYNSPLHF. The entire variable domain, with the rest obtained from reference TRBV19 and TRBJ1-6, is as follows: DGGITQSPKYLFRKEGQNVTLSCEQNLNHDAMYWYRQDPGQGLRLIYYSQIVNDFQKGDIAEGYSVSREKKESFPLTVTSAQKNPTAFYLCASRTGVYNSPLHFGNGTRLTVT.

In this sample, this clonotype turned up a few times. Relative to the germline gene, one junction end is altered; a read error may explain this. V gene TRBV7-3 combines with J gene TRBJ2-5; D possibly uses TRBD1 or TRBD2 (6 bases each). CDR3 length: 17 residues. Germline CDR1 is SGHTA and CDR2 is FQGTGA. The CDR3 nucleotides read TGTGCCAGCAGCTCGAATCCCGGGACTCCGGAGGGGGAGACTCAGTACTTC. Amino acids: CASSSNPGTPEGETQYF.

This clonotype has just a few counts. CDR3 region: CASSYAGGISGANVLTF. The CDR3 DNA is TGCGCCAGCAGTTATGCAGGGGGAATCTCTGGGGCCAACGTCCTGACTTTC. The chain combines TRBV10-1 with TRBJ2-6, with 7 positions matching TRBD1. This CDR3 has 17 residues. In germline, CDR1 is WNHNN, CDR2 SYGVQD (reference sequence). With V trimmed by 5 bases and J by 0 bases, 7 bases remained unmatched.

This chain connects TRBV19 to TRBJ1-1, with no clear D. The germline V and J ends were trimmed by 3 bases and 1 base, with 9 bases remaining between them. This CDR3 is 14 amino acids long. Germline CDR1 is LNHDA and CDR2 is SQIVND (reference sequence). CDR3 DNA sequence: TGTGCCAGTAGTATCCCACGGAAGAACACTGAAGCTTTCTTT. It specifies CASSIPRKNTEAFF.

In this sample, this clonotype turned up a few times. V gene TRBV12-5 combines with J gene TRBJ1-1; D remains unclear. The germline V and J ends were trimmed by 6 bases and 1 base, with 12 bases remaining between them. The CDR3 is 14 residues long. Germline CDR1 reads LGHNT; CDR2 reads FRNRAP. CDR3: CASGSQWGNTEAFF. The CDR3 DNA follows: TGTGCTAGTGGGTCGCAGTGGGGGAACACTGAAGCTTTCTTT.

The CDR3: CASRGQGALWSGYTF. CDR3 sequence (DNA): TGTGCCAGCCGCGGACAGGGGGCGCTATGGTCGGGCTACACCTTC. The gene calls are TRBV7-2 and TRBJ1-2, with 11 nucleotides matching TRBD1. The junction had 13 bases not matched to a gene; V was cut back by 8 bases and J by 8 bases. Germline values: CDR1 SGHTA, CDR2 FQGNSA. The CDR3 is 15 amino acids. The full variable domain, its missing parts supplied by reference TRBV7-2 and TRBJ1-2, is GAGVSQSPSNKVTEKGKDVELRCDPISGHTALYWYRQSLGQGLEFLIYFQGNSAPDKSGLPSDRFSAERTGGSVSTLTIQRTQQEDSAVYLCASRGQGALWSGYTFGSGTRLTVV.

Sample share makes this clonotype medium-sized. The chain is built from TRBV20-1 and TRBJ2-1; 11 nucleotides line up with TRBD2. The CDR3 is 15 amino acids. The V and J ends lost 1 base and 3 bases, in that order; junction bases with no gene match: 2. Germline values: CDR1 DFQATT, CDR2 SNEGSKA (reference sequence). The CDR3 region is CSARGGTSGYNEQFF. Here the CDR3 DNA reads TGCAGTGCTAGAGGTGGGACTAGCGGCTACAATGAGCAGTTCTTC.

In DNA, the CDR3 is TGTGCCAGCAGCCAAGGGAGGCGGGGTCTCTACGAGCAGTACTTC. It translates to CASSQGRRGLYEQYF. The chain employs TRBV14 and TRBJ2-7, with D possibly TRBD2 on 6 matching bases. The V end was cut by 1 base, the J end by 3 bases, with 13 bases between. The CDR3 has 15 amino acids. Per the germline V gene, CDR1 is SGHDN and CDR2 is FVKESK. Full variable domain (missing parts from reference TRBV14 and TRBJ2-7): EAGVTQFPSHSVIEKGQTVTLRCDPISGHDNLYWYRRVMGKEIKFLLHFVKESKQDESGMPNNRFLAERTGGTYSTLKVQPAELEDSGVYFCASSQGRRGLYEQYFGPGTRLTVT.

The rearrangement joins TRBV21-1 to TRBJ2-1; the table calls TRBD2, which could not be checked here. TRBV21-1 is an annotated pseudogene. The CDR3 runs 16 residues. The CDR3: CASGWLAGAPYNEQFF. In nucleotides, the CDR3 is TGTGCCAGCGGCTGGCTAGCGGGGGCCCCTTACAATGAGCAGTTCTTC.

The chain carries TRBV6-2 or TRBV6-3 and TRBJ2-4; TRBD1 is a possible D gene (6 bases). The CDR3 contains 15 residues. Trimming shortened V by 7 bases and J by 0 bases, and 13 bases separated the two germline ends. The germline V gene has CDR1 MNHEY and CDR2 SVGEGT. The CDR3: CASTDGTSAKNIQYF. DNA of the CDR3: TGTGCCAGCACGGATGGGACATCAGCCAAAAACATTCAGTACTTC.

This chain uses TRBV7-9 with TRBJ2-1; 10 bases agree with TRBD1. Trimming removed 5 bases from V and 8 bases from J; junction bases left unmatched: 9. Germline V gives CDR1 SEHNR, CDR2 FQNEAQ (reference sequence). This CDR3 comprises 15 residues. For the CDR3, the DNA is TGTGCCAGCAGCCGAGGACAGGGGGAAATATATGAGCAGTTCTTC. This codes for CASSRGQGEIYEQFF.

The chain joins TRBV2 to TRBJ2-2; the D gene is possibly TRBD1 (5 bases). The CDR3 extends over 14 amino acids. The V end was cut by 6 bases, the J end by 2 bases, with 10 bases between. Looked up from germline, CDR1 is SNHLY and CDR2 is FYNNEI. Here the CDR3 DNA reads TGTGCCAGCAGACGACAGCCCAACACCGGGGAGCTGTTTTTT. It codes for CASRRQPNTGELFF.

CDR3 residues: CASSIDGWGADYGYTF. DNA for the CDR3: TGTGCCAGTAGTATAGATGGATGGGGGGCTGACTATGGCTACACCTTC. The chain joins TRBV19 to TRBJ1-2; D perhaps matches TRBD1 (6 bases). V was pared by 0 bases and J by 3 bases, with 14 bases between. The CDR3 covers 16 residues. Germline CDR1 and CDR2: LNHDA and SQIVND (reference sequence).

In its sample, this clonotype was seen a few times. This sequence joins TRBV30 and TRBJ1-3; D gene unclear. V lost 0 bases, J lost 3 bases, and 12 bases lay in between. The CDR3 spans 15 residues. Germline V CDR1 and CDR2: GTSNPN, SVGIG (reference sequence). CDR3 in amino acids: CAWSVLGDGGNTIYF. The CDR3 nucleotides are TGTGCCTGGAGTGTACTGGGTGACGGTGGAAACACCATATATTTT.

In this sample, this clonotype turned up a few times. The chain combines TRBV10-2 with TRBJ2-3, with 11 nucleotides matching TRBD1. After removal of 3 bases from V and 6 bases from J, the junction contained 2 bases not matched to a gene. CDR3 length: 14 amino acids. Germline CDR1 WSHSY, CDR2 SAAADI. In DNA form, the CDR3 reads TGCGCCAGCAGTGAAGGGACAGGGGGGGATACGCAGTATTTT. Protein product: CASSEGTGGDTQYF.

The genes are TRBV5-4 and TRBJ1-2; a possible D gene is TRBD1 (5 bases). Trimming removed 4 bases from V and 4 bases from J, with 32 bases in between. Germline CDR1 and CDR2: SGHNT and YYREEE (reference sequence). There are 20 residues in the CDR3. CDR3 DNA: TGTGCCAGCAGCAATAGGACATTATTTAAAAGGTTAGATATGAGCTATGGCTACACCTTC. Protein product: CASSNRTLFKRLDMSYGYTF.

This chain links TRBV24-1 with TRBJ1-6; D possibly corresponds to TRBD1 (5 bases). This CDR3 spans 14 amino acids. Germline-derived CDR1 and CDR2 are KGHDR and SFDVKD. Trimming shortened V by 4 bases and J by 7 bases, and 10 bases separated the two germline ends. DNA of the CDR3: TGTGCCACCAGTGACCAACGACAGAATTCACCCCTCCACTTT. Its protein product is CATSDQRQNSPLHF.

Only one count was recorded for this clonotype. V usage is TRBV6-1 and J usage is TRBJ2-7, with no clear D. CDR1 and CDR2 from the germline V gene are MNHNS and SASEGT. This CDR3 has 14 amino acids. Trimming cost V 7 bases and J 3 bases, with 16 bases left between them. Here the CDR3 reads CASTPDDGDYEQYF. DNA for the CDR3: TGTGCCAGCACACCAGACGACGGTGACTACGAGCAGTACTTC.

This clonotype has more than one count but fewer than ten. The genes are TRBV7-2 and TRBJ2-4; D unresolved. This CDR3 has 11 residues. Per the germline V gene, CDR1 is SGHTA and CDR2 is FQGNSA. V lost 3 bases to trimming and J lost 4 bases, with 1 base between them. CDR3 amino acids: CASSFKNIQYF. CDR3 coding DNA: TGTGCCAGCAGCTTTAAAAACATTCAGTACTTC. Together with reference TRBV7-2 and TRBJ2-4, the CDR3 gives the full variable domain: GAGVSQSPSNKVTEKGKDVELRCDPISGHTALYWYRQSLGQGLEFLIYFQGNSAPDKSGLPSDRFSAERTGGSVSTLTIQRTQQEDSAVYLCASSFKNIQYFGAGTRLSVL.

The genes are TRBV20-1 and TRBJ2-1; 7 bases agree with TRBD1. V lost 5 bases, J lost 4 bases, and 11 bases stayed unmatched. The CDR3 is 15 residues long. Germline assignment: CDR1 DFQATT and CDR2 SNEGSKA (reference sequence). The DNA of the CDR3 is TGCAGTGCTCACAAGAGACAGGGTCAGTACAATGAGCAGTTCTTC. It translates to CSAHKRQGQYNEQFF.

The rearrangement joins TRBV2 to TRBJ1-4; D ambiguous. The germline V gene encodes CDR1 SNHLY and CDR2 FYNNEI. V was cut by 7 bases and J by 6 bases, with 15 bases left in between. This CDR3 comprises 14 residues. DNA of the CDR3: TGTGCCAGCACCCGGGGAATCGTGGATGAAAAACTGTTTTTT. Its protein product is CASTRGIVDEKLFF.

The CDR3 DNA follows: TGTGCCAGCAGTCCAAGCGGGGGTTGGGAGACCCAGTACTTC. It specifies CASSPSGGWETQYF. The chain links TRBV27 to TRBJ2-5; TRBD2 matches 8 bases. The germline V gene has CDR1 MNHEY and CDR2 SMNVEV (reference sequence). This CDR3 comprises 14 residues. The V gene end was trimmed by 5 bases and the J gene end by 5 bases; junction bases not matched to a gene: 7.

This chain connects TRBV10-3 to TRBJ1-2; possible D gene TRBD1, 5 bases. The CDR3 extends over 13 amino acids. Germline V CDR1 and CDR2: ENHRY, SYGVKD. V was cut by 8 bases and J by 5 bases, with 15 bases left in between. The CDR3 sequence: CAIASGWEYGYTF. CDR3 DNA sequence: TGTGCCATCGCCTCAGGGTGGGAGTATGGCTACACCTTC.

V gene TRBV12-3 or TRBV12-4 combines with J gene TRBJ2-1; 7 nucleotides match TRBD1. This CDR3 region has 15 residues. J was trimmed by 1 base and V by 7 bases; bases with no gene match: 7. CDR3 loop: CASIPGGTSYNEQFF. DNA of the CDR3: TGTGCCAGCATTCCAGGGGGAACTTCCTACAATGAGCAGTTCTTC.